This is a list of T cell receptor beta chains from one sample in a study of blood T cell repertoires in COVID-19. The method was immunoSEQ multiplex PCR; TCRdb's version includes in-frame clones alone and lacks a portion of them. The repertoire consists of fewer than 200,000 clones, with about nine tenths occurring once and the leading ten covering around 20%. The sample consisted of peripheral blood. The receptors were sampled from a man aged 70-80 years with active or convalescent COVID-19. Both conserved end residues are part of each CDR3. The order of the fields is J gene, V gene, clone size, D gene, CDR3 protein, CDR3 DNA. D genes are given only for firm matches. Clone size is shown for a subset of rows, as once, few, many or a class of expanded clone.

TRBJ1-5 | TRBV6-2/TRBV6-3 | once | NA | CASSPRTQYSNQPQHF | TGTGCCAGCAGCCCCAGGACTCAGTATAGCAATCAGCCCCAGCATTTT
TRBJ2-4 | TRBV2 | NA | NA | CASSNIAKNIQYF | TGTGCCAGCTCCAACATAGCCAAAAACATTCAGTACTTC
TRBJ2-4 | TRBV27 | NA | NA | CATAGRGNIQYF | TGTGCCACCGCCGGCAGGGGAAACATTCAGTACTTC
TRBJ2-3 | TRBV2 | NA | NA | CASQTRVTDTQYF | TGTGCCAGCCAAACTAGGGTCACAGATACGCAGTATTTT
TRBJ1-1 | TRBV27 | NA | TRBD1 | CASSPTDRGYTEAFF | TGTGCCAGCAGTCCGACCGACAGGGGATACACTGAAGCTTTCTTT
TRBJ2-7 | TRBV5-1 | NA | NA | CASSQDRLSSYEQYF | TGCGCCAGCAGCCAAGACAGGTTAAGCTCCTACGAGCAGTACTTC
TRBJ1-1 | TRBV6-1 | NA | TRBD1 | CASSDRQGVGFF | TGTGCCAGCAGTGACCGACAGGGGGTAGGTTTCTTT
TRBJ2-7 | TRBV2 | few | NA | CASSERVASSYEQYF | TGTGCCAGCAGTGAACGAGTAGCGTCATCCTACGAGCAGTACTTC
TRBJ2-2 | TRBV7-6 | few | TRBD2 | CASSTRLAGAALSNTGELFF | TGTGCCAGCAGCACCCGACTAGCGGGTGCGGCCCTTTCGAACACCGGGGAGCTGTTTTTT
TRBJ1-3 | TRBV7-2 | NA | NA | CASSLGALRNTIYF | TGTGCCAGCAGCCTAGGGGCCCTGAGAAACACCATATATTTT
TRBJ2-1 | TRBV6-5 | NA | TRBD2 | CASSYSPGLADNEQFF | TGTGCCAGCAGTTACTCGCCGGGACTAGCGGACAATGAGCAGTTCTTC